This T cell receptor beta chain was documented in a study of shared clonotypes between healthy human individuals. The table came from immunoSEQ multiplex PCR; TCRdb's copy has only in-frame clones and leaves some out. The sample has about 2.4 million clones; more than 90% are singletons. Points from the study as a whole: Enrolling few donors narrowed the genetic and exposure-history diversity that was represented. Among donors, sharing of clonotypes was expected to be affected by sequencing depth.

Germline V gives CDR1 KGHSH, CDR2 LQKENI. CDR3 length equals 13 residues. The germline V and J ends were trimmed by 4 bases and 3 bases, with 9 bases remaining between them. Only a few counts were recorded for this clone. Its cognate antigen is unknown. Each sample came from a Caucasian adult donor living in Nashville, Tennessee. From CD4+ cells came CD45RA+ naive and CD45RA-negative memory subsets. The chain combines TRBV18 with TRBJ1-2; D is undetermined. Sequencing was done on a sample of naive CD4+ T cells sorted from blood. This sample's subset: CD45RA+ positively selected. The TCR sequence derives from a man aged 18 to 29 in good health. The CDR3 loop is CASSQTTDYGYTF. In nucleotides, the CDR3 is TGTGCCAGCTCACAAACGACGGACTATGGCTACACCTTC.